Listed below are T cell receptor beta chains from one sample, sequenced in a study of blood T cell repertoires in COVID-19. Some clones are missing from TCRdb's copy, which holds only in-frame ones; the method was immunoSEQ multiplex PCR. The table has 90,000 to 130,000 clones, 88% seen once. Specimen: peripheral blood. Receptors were obtained from a woman in her 50s with acute or convalescent COVID-19. Both conserved end residues are part of each CDR3. The D gene is left open where the match is weak. Clone size is not always given. Where it is, it says once, few, many or a class for expanded clones.

J	size	D	V	DNA	CDR3
TRBJ1-2	.	.	TRBV6-5	TGTGCCAGCAGCCCAGACAGGAACTATGGCTACACCTTC	CASSPDRNYGYTF
TRBJ1-5	.	.	TRBV19	TGTGCCAGTAATCTACAGGTGAGAAGCAATCAGCCCCAGCATTTT	CASNLQVRSNQPQHF
TRBJ1-3	.	TRBD1	TRBV18	TGTGCCAGCTCACGGACAGGGACTGGAAACACCATATATTTT	CASSRTGTGNTIYF
TRBJ2-3	.	TRBD1	TRBV2	TGTGCCAGCAGTTACCGGGACAGGGTCACAGATACGCAGTATTTT	CASSYRDRVTDTQYF
TRBJ2-7	.	TRBD2	TRBV11-2	TGTGCCAGCAGCCCCCTCGGGGGGTCCTACGAGCAGTACTTC	CASSPLGGSYEQYF
TRBJ1-4	.	TRBD1	TRBV7-6	TGTGCCAGCAGCTTAGGACAGGGGGGGGAAAAACTGTTTTTT	CASSLGQGGEKLFF
TRBJ2-3	.	.	TRBV29-1	TGCAGCGTTGAAGACCCCAGGGGATTCACAGATACGCAGTATTTT	CSVEDPRGFTDTQYF
TRBJ2-4	.	.	TRBV27	TGTGCCAGCAGTTTTAAGGGAGTAAGGAACATTCAGTACTTC	CASSFKGVRNIQYF
TRBJ1-3	.	.	TRBV19	TGTGCCAGTAGTATAACAAGGGGAAGCTCTGGAAACACCATATATTTT	CASSITRGSSGNTIYF
TRBJ2-1	.	.	TRBV4-1	TGCGCCAGCAGCCAAGACCTAGGACCTAGCGTGAACAATGAGCAGTTCTTC	CASSQDLGPSVNNEQFF
TRBJ1-2	.	TRBD1	TRBV6-6	TGTGCCAGCAGGACAGGGGGCGGCTATGGCTACACCTTC	CASRTGGGYGYTF
TRBJ2-3	.	.	TRBV5-1	TGCGCCAGCAGCCCGGACTTTCCTGGTGGTCCGCAGTATTTT	CASSPDFPGGPQYF
TRBJ2-2	.	.	TRBV5-1	TGCGCCAGCAGCCAAACGGTAGCGGGGGAGCTGTTTTTT	CASSQTVAGELFF
TRBJ1-2	few	TRBD1	TRBV7-9	TGTGCCAGCAGCGTAGGACAGGGATATGGCTACACCTTC	CASSVGQGYGYTF
TRBJ1-2	.	TRBD1	TRBV15	TGTGCCACCAGCAAACCGGGACAGGGATCTTTCTATGGCTACACCTTC	CATSKPGQGSFYGYTF
TRBJ2-1	.	TRBD2	TRBV24-1	TGTGCCACGAGTGGGGCCCGGGGGGTGAACAATGAGCAGTTCTTC	CATSGARGVNNEQFF
TRBJ1-1	.	.	TRBV12-5	TGTGCTAGTGGTTCAGAGGGAACTCCCGAAGCTTTCTTT	CASGSEGTPEAFF
TRBJ1-2	once	.	TRBV27	TGTGCCAGCAGTTTATCGTTCCAGGGGACTGGCTACACCTTC	CASSLSFQGTGYTF
TRBJ1-2	.	.	TRBV28	TGTGCCAGCAGGGCCGGGAATGGCTACACCTTC	CASRAGNGYTF
TRBJ2-5	.	TRBD1	TRBV28	TGTGCCAGCAGTAAAACAGGGGGCCTGGAGACCCAGTACTTC	CASSKTGGLETQYF
TRBJ1-2	many	.	TRBV10-3	TGTGCCATCTATCGTGACTCGGAGGGGTACTATGGCTACACCTTC	CAIYRDSEGYYGYTF
TRBJ2-3	.	TRBD1	TRBV6-5	TGTGCCAGCAAGATCTTGGACAGGATCGCAGATACGCAGTATTTT	CASKILDRIADTQYF
TRBJ2-7	.	TRBD1	TRBV5-5	TGTGCCAGCAGCACGGCGGACAGGATGGGTCTCTACGAGCAGTACTTC	CASSTADRMGLYEQYF
TRBJ1-4	.	TRBD1	TRBV5-1	TGCGCCAGCAGTCCGGGACAGGGAGTTGTTGCTAATGAAAAACTGTTTTTT	CASSPGQGVVANEKLFF
TRBJ2-1	.	TRBD2	TRBV6-5	TGTGCCAGCAGTTACTACGGGAGGAACAATGAGCAGTTCTTC	CASSYYGRNNEQFF
TRBJ2-1	once	TRBD2	TRBV20-1	TGCAGTGCTAGTCCTAGGACTAGCGGGAGTGGGAATGAGCAGTTCTTC	CSASPRTSGSGNEQFF
TRBJ2-3	few	.	TRBV5-5	TGTGCCAGCAGCCCGCCCGGACTATTCACAGATACGCAGTATTTT	CASSPPGLFTDTQYF
TRBJ2-7	.	TRBD1	TRBV19	TGTGCCAGTAGTACCACAGGGGGCTCCTACGAGCAGTACTTC	CASSTTGGSYEQYF
TRBJ1-2	.	.	TRBV7-2	TGTGCCAGCAGCTTAGATCTGGGGGCGAGTGGCTACACCTTC	CASSLDLGASGYTF
TRBJ1-2	few	.	TRBV27	TGTGCCAGCAGTCACCGCAGTGAGGCCCGGGGCTACACCTTC	CASSHRSEARGYTF
TRBJ2-1	.	.	TRBV6-5	TGTGCCAGCAGTTCTCAGGGGCGTGATGAGCAGTTCTTC	CASSSQGRDEQFF
TRBJ1-1	few	.	TRBV18	TGTGCCAGCTCCCGGCAGGGTGCTGAAGCTTTCTTT	CASSRQGAEAFF
TRBJ2-3	.	.	TRBV5-4	TGTGCCAGCAGCTTCCCGGGACCCCAGGAGGGGCACACAGATACGCAGTATTTT	CASSFPGPQEGHTDTQYF
TRBJ2-3	once	.	TRBV3-1/TRBV3-2	TGTGCCAGCAGCCAAATCCCCCGGGGGGATACGCAGTATTTT	CASSQIPRGDTQYF
TRBJ2-4	.	.	TRBV16	TGTGCCAGCAGCCCCTTACAGGGGGAGGGGAACATTCAGTACTTC	CASSPLQGEGNIQYF
TRBJ1-2	.	TRBD1	TRBV6-5	TGTGCCAGCCAAACAGGGGCTAACTATGGCTACACCTTC	CASQTGANYGYTF
TRBJ2-7	.	.	TRBV5-6	TGTGCCAGCAGCTTTTGGGACAACTCCTACGAGCAGTACTTC	CASSFWDNSYEQYF
TRBJ1-5	.	.	TRBV28	TGTGCCAGCAGGAAAACAGGGACGGGCAATCAGCCCCAGCATTTT	CASRKTGTGNQPQHF
TRBJ2-3	many	TRBD2	TRBV5-1	TGCGCCAGCAGCTTCGATAGCGGGGGAAGGGCAGATACGCAGTATTTT	CASSFDSGGRADTQYF
TRBJ1-6	.	TRBD1	TRBV29-1	TGCAGCGTCGGACAGGGTACGGGTTCACCCCTCCACTTT	CSVGQGTGSPLHF
TRBJ2-4	.	TRBD2	TRBV27	TGTGCCAGCAGTTCCATCTCAGCGGGAGCGAGAAACATTCAGTACTTC	CASSSISAGARNIQYF
TRBJ2-3	.	TRBD2	TRBV30	TGTGCCTGGAGCCCGAAAGCGGGAGATACAGATACGCAGTATTTT	CAWSPKAGDTDTQYF
TRBJ1-1	.	.	TRBV7-9	TGTGCCAGCAGCTTAGGGGTGGGCAGCTTGAACACTGAAGCTTTCTTT	CASSLGVGSLNTEAFF
TRBJ2-1	.	TRBD2	TRBV30	TGTGCCTGGAGACCCGGACTAGCGGATAACAATGAGCAGTTCTTC	CAWRPGLADNNEQFF
TRBJ1-5	.	.	TRBV30	TGTGCCTGGAGTGTTCGGGGTGACCAGCCCCAGCATTTT	CAWSVRGDQPQHF
TRBJ1-6	.	.	TRBV30	TGTGCCTGGAGTGTACTTTCACCCCTCCACTTT	CAWSVLSPLHF
TRBJ2-3	.	TRBD2	TRBV30	TGTGCCTGGAGGCGAGCGGGGACAGATACGCAGTATTTT	CAWRRAGTDTQYF
TRBJ1-5	.	TRBD1	TRBV28	TGTGCCAGCAGTTTACCGACAGGGAACAATCAGCCCCAGCATTTT	CASSLPTGNNQPQHF
TRBJ2-4	.	.	TRBV5-1	TGCGCCAGCAGCTTGGAAAGCGGGACAAGGCACATTCAGTACTTC	CASSLESGTRHIQYF
TRBJ2-1	.	.	TRBV6-6	TGTGCCAGCAGTTCCGGGGGACTGCCGGGCGATGAGCAGTTCTTC	CASSSGGLPGDEQFF
TRBJ2-1	.	TRBD2	TRBV18	TGTGCCAGCTCACTGGGACTAGCCGTAGGCAATGAGCAGTTCTTC	CASSLGLAVGNEQFF